These T cell receptor beta chains were read from a single sample in a study of shared clonotypes between healthy human individuals. Generated by immunoSEQ multiplex PCR, the TCRdb table keeps only in-frame clones and is missing some. The sample shows over a million clones, approximately 80% of them seen only once. Sequences were obtained from memory CD4+ T cells from PBMCs. All receptors come from a man in his late teens or twenties in good health. Some clones in this sample may be carry-over from other donors' samples. Each CDR3 is given with its conserved first and last residue. Each record gives: V gene, D gene, J gene, clone size, CDR3 protein, CDR3 DNA. A D gene is named only where the DNA matches it firmly. Not all rows give a size; the values are once, few, many and, for expanded clones, a class.

V gene: TRBV5-4; D gene: NA; J gene: TRBJ2-7; clone size: once; CDR3 protein: CASSMGLAYEQYF; CDR3 DNA: TGTGCCAGCAGCATGGGACTGGCCTACGAGCAGTACTTC
V gene: TRBV6-5; D gene: NA; J gene: TRBJ2-1; clone size: once; CDR3 protein: CASSYRGFHNEQFF; CDR3 DNA: TGTGCCAGCAGTTACCGGGGCTTTCACAATGAGCAGTTCTTC
V gene: TRBV27; D gene: TRBD1; J gene: TRBJ1-1; clone size: NA; CDR3 protein: CASRTGSTEAFF; CDR3 DNA: TGTGCCAGCCGGACAGGGAGCACTGAAGCTTTCTTT
V gene: TRBV15; D gene: NA; J gene: TRBJ2-5; clone size: NA; CDR3 protein: CATSRDSQETQYF; CDR3 DNA: TGTGCCACCAGCAGGGACAGCCAAGAGACCCAGTACTTC
V gene: TRBV7-2; D gene: TRBD2; J gene: TRBJ2-7; clone size: many; CDR3 protein: CASSLRDGGVPQYF; CDR3 DNA: TGTGCCAGCAGCTTACGGGACGGGGGGGTGCCTCAGTACTTC
V gene: TRBV5-1; D gene: NA; J gene: TRBJ2-5; clone size: NA; CDR3 protein: CATGIVRGGQETQYF; CDR3 DNA: TGCGCCACCGGCATAGTCAGGGGGGGACAAGAGACCCAGTACTTC
V gene: TRBV6-1; D gene: NA; J gene: TRBJ1-2; clone size: NA; CDR3 protein: CASSEDGINYGYTF; CDR3 DNA: TGTGCCAGCAGTGAAGACGGCATCAACTATGGCTACACCTTC
V gene: TRBV7-9; D gene: NA; J gene: TRBJ2-7; clone size: few; CDR3 protein: CASSRTAEQYF; CDR3 DNA: TGTGCCAGCAGCAGGACGGCCGAGCAGTACTTC
V gene: TRBV29-1; D gene: TRBD1; J gene: TRBJ2-7; clone size: NA; CDR3 protein: CSVSSGTGAGEQYF; CDR3 DNA: TGCAGCGTAAGCTCCGGGACAGGGGCTGGGGAGCAGTACTTC
V gene: TRBV6-1; D gene: NA; J gene: TRBJ1-2; clone size: NA; CDR3 protein: CASREGGLGYNYGYTF; CDR3 DNA: TGTGCCAGCAGGGAAGGAGGGTTAGGGTATAACTATGGCTACACCTTC
V gene: TRBV27; D gene: NA; J gene: TRBJ2-7; clone size: once; CDR3 protein: CASIGGGMNSYEQYF; CDR3 DNA: TGTGCCAGCATTGGGGGCGGCATGAACTCCTACGAGCAGTACTTC
V gene: TRBV18; D gene: TRBD1; J gene: TRBJ2-2; clone size: once; CDR3 protein: CATRGSTGELFF; CDR3 DNA: TGTGCCACCAGGGGGTCGACCGGGGAGCTGTTTTTT
V gene: TRBV15; D gene: NA; J gene: TRBJ1-5; clone size: NA; CDR3 protein: CATRYVGVVNQPQHF; CDR3 DNA: TGTGCCACCAGATACGTTGGAGTAGTCAATCAGCCCCAGCATTTT
V gene: TRBV9; D gene: TRBD1; J gene: TRBJ1-3; clone size: NA; CDR3 protein: CASSVAGRGQGGTGNTIYF; CDR3 DNA: TGTGCCAGCAGCGTAGCTGGAAGGGGACAGGGAGGAACTGGAAACACCATATATTTT
V gene: TRBV18; D gene: NA; J gene: TRBJ2-5; clone size: NA; CDR3 protein: CASSGLKGDRQETQYF; CDR3 DNA: TGTGCCAGCTCAGGTCTCAAGGGGGATCGTCAAGAGACCCAGTACTTC
V gene: TRBV6-1; D gene: NA; J gene: TRBJ1-4; clone size: NA; CDR3 protein: CASSYGGLFEKLFF; CDR3 DNA: TGTGCCAGCAGCTATGGAGGGCTATTCGAAAAACTGTTTTTT
V gene: TRBV6-1; D gene: TRBD1; J gene: TRBJ2-5; clone size: NA; CDR3 protein: CASYRTGSKETQYF; CDR3 DNA: TGTGCCAGCTACCGGACAGGGTCAAAAGAGACCCAGTACTTC
V gene: TRBV6-6; D gene: NA; J gene: TRBJ1-3; clone size: NA; CDR3 protein: CASSYFGGAGNTIYF; CDR3 DNA: TGTGCCAGCAGTTACTTCGGAGGAGCTGGAAACACCATATATTTT
V gene: TRBV28; D gene: NA; J gene: TRBJ2-2; clone size: NA; CDR3 protein: CASRPQGTPTGELFF; CDR3 DNA: TGTGCCAGCAGACCGCAGGGCACCCCCACCGGGGAGCTGTTTTTT
V gene: TRBV27; D gene: NA; J gene: TRBJ2-3; clone size: NA; CDR3 protein: CASRFRGERDTQYF; CDR3 DNA: TGTGCCAGCAGATTCAGGGGGGAGAGGGATACGCAGTATTTT
V gene: TRBV20-1; D gene: TRBD1; J gene: TRBJ2-5; clone size: NA; CDR3 protein: CGGQGQETQYF; CDR3 DNA: TGCGGCGGACAGGGACAAGAGACCCAGTACTTC
V gene: TRBV11-2; D gene: NA; J gene: TRBJ2-2; clone size: NA; CDR3 protein: CASSLGRVSTGELFF; CDR3 DNA: TGTGCCAGCAGCTTAGGCAGGGTCAGCACCGGGGAGCTGTTTTTT
V gene: TRBV30; D gene: NA; J gene: TRBJ1-4; clone size: NA; CDR3 protein: CAWNFHNEKLFF; CDR3 DNA: TGTGCCTGGAACTTTCATAATGAAAAACTGTTTTTT
V gene: TRBV28; D gene: NA; J gene: TRBJ2-2; clone size: NA; CDR3 protein: CASRTNVRGGELFF; CDR3 DNA: TGTGCCAGCAGAACAAACGTCAGGGGCGGGGAGCTGTTTTTT
V gene: TRBV14; D gene: NA; J gene: TRBJ1-4; clone size: NA; CDR3 protein: CASSQDRGRANEKLFF; CDR3 DNA: TGTGCCAGCAGCCAAGATCGCGGCCGGGCTAATGAAAAACTGTTTTTT
V gene: TRBV6-1; D gene: TRBD2; J gene: TRBJ2-7; clone size: NA; CDR3 protein: CASSRTSGAYEQYF; CDR3 DNA: TGTGCCAGCAGCAGGACTAGCGGGGCCTACGAGCAGTACTTC
V gene: TRBV11-2; D gene: NA; J gene: TRBJ2-7; clone size: NA; CDR3 protein: CASSLDLGRNYEQYF; CDR3 DNA: TGTGCCAGCAGCTTAGATCTGGGCAGGAACTACGAGCAGTACTTC
V gene: TRBV11-3; D gene: NA; J gene: TRBJ2-3; clone size: NA; CDR3 protein: CASSPSSLTSTDTQYF; CDR3 DNA: TGTGCCAGCAGCCCAAGCTCACTAACCAGCACAGATACGCAGTATTTT
V gene: TRBV28; D gene: TRBD1; J gene: TRBJ2-5; clone size: NA; CDR3 protein: CASTRQGWETQYF; CDR3 DNA: TGTGCCAGCACTAGACAGGGCTGGGAGACCCAGTACTTC
V gene: TRBV4-3; D gene: TRBD2; J gene: TRBJ2-7; clone size: NA; CDR3 protein: CASSQEGLESYEQYF; CDR3 DNA: TGCGCCAGCAGCCAAGAAGGACTAGAATCCTACGAGCAGTACTTC
V gene: TRBV27; D gene: NA; J gene: TRBJ2-5; clone size: once; CDR3 protein: CASSLEGGDNQETQYF; CDR3 DNA: TGTGCCAGCAGTTTAGAGGGGGGGGACAATCAAGAGACCCAGTACTTC
V gene: TRBV7-3; D gene: NA; J gene: TRBJ2-3; clone size: NA; CDR3 protein: CASSPGAGTDTQYF; CDR3 DNA: TGTGCCAGCAGCCCTGGAGCGGGCACAGATACGCAGTATTTT
V gene: TRBV30; D gene: TRBD1; J gene: TRBJ1-1; clone size: few; CDR3 protein: CASQGQGKSEAFF; CDR3 DNA: TGTGCCTCCCAGGGACAGGGAAAGTCTGAAGCTTTCTTT
V gene: TRBV6-1; D gene: TRBD2; J gene: TRBJ2-7; clone size: NA; CDR3 protein: CASNRRGRAYEQYF; CDR3 DNA: TGTGCCAGCAACCGCCGTGGGAGGGCCTACGAGCAGTACTTC
V gene: TRBV6-1; D gene: NA; J gene: TRBJ1-4; clone size: NA; CDR3 protein: CASSEGWPYEKLFF; CDR3 DNA: TGTGCCAGCAGTGAAGGGTGGCCTTATGAAAAACTGTTTTTT
V gene: TRBV28; D gene: NA; J gene: TRBJ2-5; clone size: NA; CDR3 protein: CASTETQRWKTQYF; CDR3 DNA: TGTGCCAGCACCGAAACCCAGAGGTGGAAGACCCAGTACTTC
V gene: TRBV28; D gene: NA; J gene: TRBJ2-3; clone size: NA; CDR3 protein: CASGSPSTDTQYF; CDR3 DNA: TGTGCCAGCGGGAGCCCCAGCACAGATACGCAGTATTTT
V gene: TRBV28; D gene: NA; J gene: TRBJ1-2; clone size: NA; CDR3 protein: CASRQQGLNYGYTF; CDR3 DNA: TGTGCCAGCAGGCAACAGGGACTTAACTATGGCTACACCTTC
V gene: TRBV9; D gene: TRBD2; J gene: TRBJ2-1; clone size: NA; CDR3 protein: CASSPRGDSYNEQFF; CDR3 DNA: TGTGCCAGCAGCCCCCGGGGGGACTCCTACAATGAGCAGTTCTTC
V gene: TRBV11-2; D gene: NA; J gene: TRBJ2-7; clone size: many; CDR3 protein: CASSVGASGSSYEQYF; CDR3 DNA: TGTGCCAGCAGCGTGGGGGCTAGCGGCAGCTCCTACGAGCAGTACTTC